These T cell receptor beta chains were read from a single sample in a study of blood T cell repertoires in COVID-19. Generated by immunoSEQ multiplex PCR, the TCRdb table keeps only in-frame clones and is missing some. Seen here are roughly 100,000 clones, about 76% observed once, and the top ten hold under 40%. The sequencing input was peripheral blood. The origin of the receptors is a man of 80 years or more with acute or convalescent COVID-19. CDR3s include the opening cysteine and the closing phenylalanine or tryptophan. A D gene is named only where the DNA matches it firmly. Size is omitted from some rows. Given values are once, few, many or a class for expanded clones.

abundance,j_gene,v_gene,d_gene,CDR3nt,CDR3aa
-,TRBJ1-2,TRBV6-4,TRBD1,TGTGCCAGCAGTGCCGAGGGGGCGCAGAACTATGGCTACACCTTC,CASSAEGAQNYGYTF
few,TRBJ1-1,TRBV15,-,TGTGCCACCAGCAGAGATTCGAGGCGGGACACTGAAGCTTTCTTT,CATSRDSRRDTEAFF
once,TRBJ2-3,TRBV20-1,TRBD1,TGCAGTGCTAGTTTAGGGCAGGGGGCGGATACGCAGTATTTT,CSASLGQGADTQYF
-,TRBJ2-3,TRBV27,-,TGTGCCAGCAGTTTATCGAATGGACTAAAGGTCCAGTATTTT,CASSLSNGLKVQYF
-,TRBJ1-2,TRBV7-9,-,TGTGCCAGCAGCCCGGGGGGGCCGAAAAGGAATGGCTACACCTTC,CASSPGGPKRNGYTF
few,TRBJ1-3,TRBV18,-,TGTGCCAGCTCACCGTCGGGGGGAGACACCATATATTTT,CASSPSGGDTIYF
-,TRBJ1-6,TRBV5-3,TRBD1,TGTGCCAGAAGCTTGGGCCTCGGGACAGTTAATTCACCCCTCCACTTT,CARSLGLGTVNSPLHF
-,TRBJ2-3,TRBV24-1,TRBD1,TGTGCCACCAGTGTGAGGGGGCGAACTAGCACAGATACGCAGTATTTT,CATSVRGRTSTDTQYF
-,TRBJ1-2,TRBV7-2,TRBD1,TGTGCCAGCAGCGCCCGGACAGGGGGCGCGACATATGGCTACACCTTC,CASSARTGGATYGYTF
-,TRBJ2-7,TRBV6-5,TRBD1,TGTGCCAGCACCCCGGACAGGAATTCCTACGAGCAGTACTTC,CASTPDRNSYEQYF
-,TRBJ2-2,TRBV6-6,-,TGTGCCAGCAGTTATGGGCAGTACACCGGGGAGCTGTTTTTT,CASSYGQYTGELFF
-,TRBJ1-5,TRBV7-2,-,TGTGCCAGCAGCCTCCGGAGCAATCAGCCCCAGCATTTT,CASSLRSNQPQHF
-,TRBJ1-3,TRBV28,-,TGTGCCAGCAGTCTCCCAGGCTTCTCTGGAAACACCATATATTTT,CASSLPGFSGNTIYF
-,TRBJ2-3,TRBV6-1,TRBD2,TGTGCCAGCAGTGAGTCTACTAGCGTCTACACAGATACGCAGTATTTT,CASSESTSVYTDTQYF
-,TRBJ2-3,TRBV3-1/TRBV3-2,TRBD2,TGTGCCAGCAGCCAAGAACGACTAGCGGCCACAGATACGCAGTATTTT,CASSQERLAATDTQYF
-,TRBJ1-4,TRBV5-1,-,TGCGCCAGCAAACAAAGATCCGGGAGTGAAAAACTGTTTTTT,CASKQRSGSEKLFF
-,TRBJ2-7,TRBV28,TRBD2,TGTGCCAGCAGTTTGACTAGCGGGAGGGCTCCCGTCTCCTACGAGCAGTACTTC,CASSLTSGRAPVSYEQYF
-,TRBJ2-7,TRBV2,-,TGTGCCAGCAGTGAACGGCGGGTCTCCTACGAGCAGTACTTC,CASSERRVSYEQYF
-,TRBJ2-4,TRBV5-1,TRBD2,TGCGCCAGCAGCTTGGAGGGACTAGCGGGGTTAGCCAAAAACATTCAGTACTTC,CASSLEGLAGLAKNIQYF
-,TRBJ2-5,TRBV24-1,-,TGTGCCACCAGTCGGGGGGCAGTGGGGGAGACCCAGTACTTC,CATSRGAVGETQYF
-,TRBJ1-2,TRBV9,-,TGTGCCAGCAGCTTCAGGGATAACTATGGCTACACCTTC,CASSFRDNYGYTF
-,TRBJ2-1,TRBV19,TRBD2,TGTGCCAGTAGCGTATTAAGGCTAGCGGGAGCCAATGAGCAGTTCTTC,CASSVLRLAGANEQFF
-,TRBJ1-4,TRBV5-1,-,TGCGCCAGCAGCTTACAGGGAGATTGGAATGAAAAACTGTTTTTT,CASSLQGDWNEKLFF
-,TRBJ2-7,TRBV6-5,-,TGTGCCAGCAGTTACTCGAGTACAGGAGACTACGAGCAGTACTTC,CASSYSSTGDYEQYF
-,TRBJ2-4,TRBV30,-,TGTGCCTGGAGTACAGCAGCTTCTGGTGGAAACATTCAGTACTTC,CAWSTAASGGNIQYF
-,TRBJ1-1,TRBV7-2,-,TGTGCCAGCAGCTTAGCGTGGGGGCTTCTAGGGAGGAACACTGAAGCTTTCTTT,CASSLAWGLLGRNTEAFF
-,TRBJ2-1,TRBV9,TRBD1,TGTGCCAGCACCGGACAGGGGGATGAGCAGTTCTTC,CASTGQGDEQFF
-,TRBJ1-3,TRBV5-6,TRBD1,TGTGCCAGCAGTTACCGGACAGGTGCCGGAAACACCATATATTTT,CASSYRTGAGNTIYF
-,TRBJ2-1,TRBV6-6,TRBD1,TGTGCCAGCAGTGGGACAGGGGCGATCAATGAGCAGTTCTTC,CASSGTGAINEQFF
-,TRBJ1-5,TRBV5-1,TRBD1,TGCGCCAGCAGCCCCACGGGACAGGGGTCTTATCAGCCCCAGCATTTT,CASSPTGQGSYQPQHF
-,TRBJ2-2,TRBV27,-,TGTGCCAGCAGGAAGACAGCCACCGGGGAGCTGTTTTTT,CASRKTATGELFF